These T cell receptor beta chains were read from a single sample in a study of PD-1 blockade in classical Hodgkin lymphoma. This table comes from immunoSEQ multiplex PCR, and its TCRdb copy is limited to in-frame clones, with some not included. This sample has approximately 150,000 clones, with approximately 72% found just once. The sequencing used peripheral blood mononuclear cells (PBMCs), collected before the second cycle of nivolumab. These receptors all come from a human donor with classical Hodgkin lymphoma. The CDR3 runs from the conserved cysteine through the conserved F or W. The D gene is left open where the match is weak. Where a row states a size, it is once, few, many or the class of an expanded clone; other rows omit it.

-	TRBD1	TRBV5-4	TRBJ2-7	TGTGCCAGCAGGGCCGGGACAGGGGGTTTCGAGCAGTACTTC	CASRAGTGGFEQYF
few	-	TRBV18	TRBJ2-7	TGTGCCAGCTCCCGCTCAGGGGAAGGAACGGAGCAGTACTTC	CASSRSGEGTEQYF
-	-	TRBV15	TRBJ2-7	TGTGCCACCAGCAGAGACGGAGGGAGGCCCTACGAGCAGTACTTC	CATSRDGGRPYEQYF
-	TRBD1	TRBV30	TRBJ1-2	TGTGCCTGGAGTGCCCCAAGGACAGGGGTGACCTATGGCTACACCTTC	CAWSAPRTGVTYGYTF
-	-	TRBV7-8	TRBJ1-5	TGTGCCAGCAGTCGTCAGGGGAATCAGCCCCAGCATTTT	CASSRQGNQPQHF
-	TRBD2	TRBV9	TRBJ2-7	TGTGCCAGCAGCGTAGCGACTAGCGGGAACTACGAGCAGTACTTC	CASSVATSGNYEQYF
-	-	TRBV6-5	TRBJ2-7	TGTGCCAGCAGTTACGGCGCAGGGCGCTACGAGCAGTACTTC	CASSYGAGRYEQYF
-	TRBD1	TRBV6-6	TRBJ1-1	TGTGCCAGCAGTTACGACAGGGGGACTGAAGCTTTCTTT	CASSYDRGTEAFF
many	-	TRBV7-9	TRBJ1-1	TGTGCCAGCAGCTTAGGGTGGGAAACTGAAGCTTTCTTT	CASSLGWETEAFF
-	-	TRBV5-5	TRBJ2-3	TGTGCCAGCAGCTTGGAGTGGCTTGATACGCAGTATTTT	CASSLEWLDTQYF
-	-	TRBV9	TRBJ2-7	TGTGCCAGCAGCCCACATCCCGCCCAAGGTAGCTACGAGCAGTACTTC	CASSPHPAQGSYEQYF
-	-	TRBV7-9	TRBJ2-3	TGTGCCAGCAGCTTATGGGGGGAGAGCACAGATACGCAGTATTTT	CASSLWGESTDTQYF
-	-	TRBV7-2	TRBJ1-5	TGTGCCAGCAGCTTACAGGGAGGGAATCAGCCCCAGCATTTT	CASSLQGGNQPQHF
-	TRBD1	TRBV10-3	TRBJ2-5	TGTGCCATCAGTGGGGGACAGGCGGCGGGGGAGACCCAGTACTTC	CAISGGQAAGETQYF
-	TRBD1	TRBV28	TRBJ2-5	TGTGCCAGCAGTTTTTATGATGCCAGGGGGCCCCAAGAGACCCAGTACTTC	CASSFYDARGPQETQYF
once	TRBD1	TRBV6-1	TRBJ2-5	TGTGCCAGCAGTCTCGGGACAGGGTACGAGACCCAGTACTTC	CASSLGTGYETQYF
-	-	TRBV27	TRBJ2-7	TGTGCCAGCAGTGCCATAGGTAGGCAGTACTTC	CASSAIGRQYF
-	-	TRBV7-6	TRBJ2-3	TGTGCCAGCAGCCAAGGGACCCAGGATACGCAGTATTTT	CASSQGTQDTQYF
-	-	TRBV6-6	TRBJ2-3	TGTGCCAGCAGTTTTTCAACGGAGGATACGCAGTATTTT	CASSFSTEDTQYF
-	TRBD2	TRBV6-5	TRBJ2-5	TGTGCCAGCAGGGCTAGCGGGGGTCAAGAGACCCAGTACTTC	CASRASGGQETQYF
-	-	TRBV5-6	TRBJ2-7	TGTGCCAGCAGCCCCGGGACAACCTACGAGCAGTACTTC	CASSPGTTYEQYF
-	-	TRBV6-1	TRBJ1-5	TGTGCCAGCAGCCTACAGCGGGGGGCAGGGCAGCCCCAGCATTTT	CASSLQRGAGQPQHF
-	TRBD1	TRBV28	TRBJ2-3	TGTGCCAGCGGGGACAGGGGGCCCACAGATACGCAGTATTTT	CASGDRGPTDTQYF
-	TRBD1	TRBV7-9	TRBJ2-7	TGTGCCAGCAGCTTAGAGGACAGGGAGTACTTC	CASSLEDREYF
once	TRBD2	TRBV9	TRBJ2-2	TGTGCCAGCAGCGGAGCTCGGGGACTAGCGGGAGAAACCGGGGAGCTGTTTTTT	CASSGARGLAGETGELFF
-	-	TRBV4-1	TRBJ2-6	TGCGCCAGCAGCCAGCAGAGCAGGGGTCTCTCTGGGGCCAACGTCCTGACTTTC	CASSQQSRGLSGANVLTF
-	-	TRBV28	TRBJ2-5	TGTGCCAGCAGTTTGGTAGAACAAGAGACCCAGTACTTC	CASSLVEQETQYF
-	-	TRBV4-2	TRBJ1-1	TGTGCCAGCAGCCAAGTCCGACTCGGCAACACTGAAGCTTTCTTT	CASSQVRLGNTEAFF
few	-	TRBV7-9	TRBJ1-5	TGTGCCAGCAGCCCAGAGAATCAGCCCCAGCATTTT	CASSPENQPQHF
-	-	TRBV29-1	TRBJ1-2	TGCAGCGGGTTTATGGAAGGCTACACCTTC	CSGFMEGYTF
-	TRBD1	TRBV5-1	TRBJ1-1	TGCGCCAGCAGCCCCCAACCGACAGGGGGAGGTGTCACTGAAGCTTTCTTT	CASSPQPTGGGVTEAFF
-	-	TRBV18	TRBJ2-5	TGTGCCAGCTCACCACGGATAGGGTCCCAAGAGACCCAGTACTTC	CASSPRIGSQETQYF
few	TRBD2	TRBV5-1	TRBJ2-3	TGCGCCAGCAGCCTGGGGTCTAGCGGGAGTTCAGATACGCAGTATTTT	CASSLGSSGSSDTQYF
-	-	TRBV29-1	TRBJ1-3	TGCAGCGTTGCAGGGGTCTCTGGAAACACCATATATTTT	CSVAGVSGNTIYF
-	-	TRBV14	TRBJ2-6	TGTGCCAGCAAGAGCTCTGGGGCCAACGTCCTGACTTTC	CASKSSGANVLTF
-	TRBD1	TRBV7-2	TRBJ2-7	TGTGCCAGCAGCTCCCTTAGGACAGGGTGGACCTACGAGCAGTACTTC	CASSSLRTGWTYEQYF
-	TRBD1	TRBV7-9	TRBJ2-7	TGTGCCAGCAGCCGGGACAGGGACTCCTACGAGCAGTACTTC	CASSRDRDSYEQYF
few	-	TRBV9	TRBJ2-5	TGTGCCAGCAGCGCCATCGGACATCCCCAAGAGACCCAGTACTTC	CASSAIGHPQETQYF
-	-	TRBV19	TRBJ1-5	TGTGCCAGTAGTATTAGACAGCATAGCAATCAGCCCCAGCATTTT	CASSIRQHSNQPQHF
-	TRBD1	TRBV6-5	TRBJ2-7	TGTGCCATCAGTCCCTCGGGACAGGGGGCCTACGAGCAGTACTTC	CAISPSGQGAYEQYF
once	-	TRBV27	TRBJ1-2	TGTGCCAGCAGTTATGACAGAGCTAACTATGGCTACACCTTC	CASSYDRANYGYTF
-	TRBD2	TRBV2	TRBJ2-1	TGTGCCAGCAGCTTAACGGGGACTAGCGGGAGCCTAAGGTTCTTC	CASSLTGTSGSLRFF
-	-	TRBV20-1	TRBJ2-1	TGCAGCAAATTGTGGGCCAATGAGCAGTTCTTC	CSKLWANEQFF
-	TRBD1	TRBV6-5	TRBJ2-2	TGTGCCAGCAGTTTCGGGACAGGGGACACCGGGGAGCTGTTTTTT	CASSFGTGDTGELFF
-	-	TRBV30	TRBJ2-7	TGTGCCTGGAGTGTACTAAGGGTGGACGAGCAGTACTTC	CAWSVLRVDEQYF
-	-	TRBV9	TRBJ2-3	TGTGCCAGCAGCGGGGGCCGAGCAGATACGCAGTATTTT	CASSGGRADTQYF
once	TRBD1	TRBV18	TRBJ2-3	TGTGCCAGCTCACCACCGGGACAGGGGGGAACAGATACGCAGTATTTT	CASSPPGQGGTDTQYF
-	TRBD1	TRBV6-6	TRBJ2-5	TGTGCCAGCAGCGCTAGACAGGGGCCCCAAGAGACCCAGTACTTC	CASSARQGPQETQYF
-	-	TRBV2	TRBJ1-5	TGTGCCAGCAGTGGACAGGTTAGCAATCAGCCCCAGCATTTT	CASSGQVSNQPQHF
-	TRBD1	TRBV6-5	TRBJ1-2	TGTGCCAGCAGTTGGGACACAGGGGATAGCTATGGCTACACCTTC	CASSWDTGDSYGYTF
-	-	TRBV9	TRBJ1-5	TGTGCCAGCAGCATGGGGATTGGGGTAGAATCGCAGCCCCAGCATTTT	CASSMGIGVESQPQHF
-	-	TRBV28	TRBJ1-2	TGTGCCAGCAGTCCCAGACATCGTTGGTCCTATGGCTACACCTTC	CASSPRHRWSYGYTF
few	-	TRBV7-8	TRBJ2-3	TGTGCCAGCAGCCTGAGTTTCCGGACGGGATCTAGCACAGATACGCAGTATTTT	CASSLSFRTGSSTDTQYF